Listed below are T cell receptor beta chains from one sample, sequenced in a study of T cells in narcolepsy. Measured with immunoSEQ multiplex PCR; TCRdb has only the in-frame clones, and not every one. Here the sample spans some 29,000 clones, roughly 86% being singletons. Sequences were obtained from memory (CD45RA-) CD4+ T cells from blood. The receptors stem from a human donor in good health. CDR3s include the opening cysteine and the closing phenylalanine or tryptophan. Each record gives: clone size, D gene, J gene, V gene, CDR3 protein, CDR3 DNA. The D gene is left open where the match is weak. Clone sizes are given selectively: once, few, many, or a class where the clone is expanded.

>-|-|TRBJ1-1|TRBV5-6
CASSLGLETEAFF
TGTGCCAGCAGCTTAGGGTTGGAGACTGAAGCTTTCTTT
>-|TRBD2|TRBJ2-6|TRBV9
CASSVGLLAGGSGANVLTF
TGTGCCAGCAGCGTAGGTCTTCTAGCGGGAGGCTCTGGGGCCAACGTCCTGACTTTC
>few|TRBD1|TRBJ1-1|TRBV23-1
CASSQTNRGPATEAFF
TGCGCCAGCAGTCAGACAAACAGGGGGCCGGCCACTGAAGCTTTCTTT
>once|-|TRBJ2-3|TRBV4-3
CASSQDVRSTDTQYF
TGCGCCAGCAGCCAAGATGTAAGAAGCACAGATACGCAGTATTTT
>-|-|TRBJ1-2|TRBV15
CATSRDGTPEGINYGYTF
TGTGCCACCAGCAGAGATGGGACTCCGGAGGGGATAAACTATGGCTACACCTTC
>few|-|TRBJ1-1|TRBV5-1
CASDNTEAFF
TGCGCCAGCGACAACACTGAAGCTTTCTTT
>-|-|TRBJ1-4|TRBV19
CASNGQGLEKLFF
TGTGCCAGTAACGGACAAGGTCTCGAAAAACTGTTTTTT
>-|-|TRBJ1-6|TRBV6-1
CASSAGRNSPLHF
TGTGCCAGCAGTGCCGGACGGAATTCACCCCTCCACTTT
>-|-|TRBJ2-5|TRBV7-9
CASGSLEGSVETQYF
TGTGCCAGCGGCTCCTTGGAGGGCAGTGTGGAGACCCAGTACTTC
>-|-|TRBJ2-7|TRBV9
CASSASVGDEQYF
TGTGCCAGCAGCGCCTCGGTGGGGGACGAGCAGTACTTC
>-|-|TRBJ1-2|TRBV27
CASSFQGAYGYTF
TGTGCCAGCAGTTTTCAGGGTGCCTATGGCTACACCTTC
>-|-|TRBJ1-1|TRBV7-3
CASSPIPLAGLLNTEAFF
TGTGCCAGCAGCCCTATCCCCCTGGCCGGCCTCTTGAACACTGAAGCTTTCTTT
>-|-|TRBJ1-2|TRBV5-1
CASSLYPGHQSNYGYTF
TGCGCCAGCAGCTTGTATCCGGGACATCAATCTAACTATGGCTACACCTTC
>few|-|TRBJ2-3|TRBV25-1
CASSVRASTDTQYF
TGTGCCAGCAGTGTAAGGGCGAGCACAGATACGCAGTATTTT
>once|-|TRBJ2-5|TRBV7-3
CASSLRGQQTQYF
TGTGCCAGCAGCTTACGGGGCCAGCAGACCCAGTACTTC
>-|TRBD1|TRBJ2-5|TRBV11-3
CASSSSGTGGSETQYF
TGTGCCAGCAGCTCTTCCGGGACAGGGGGGTCGGAGACCCAGTACTTC
>-|-|TRBJ1-4|TRBV18
CASNRDTNEKLFF
TGTGCCAGCAACCGGGACACTAATGAAAAACTGTTTTTT
>-|TRBD2|TRBJ2-1|TRBV4-2
CASSKAGAGVPSEQFF
TGTGCCAGCAGCAAAGCAGGAGCGGGAGTCCCCAGTGAGCAGTTCTTC
>-|-|TRBJ1-1|TRBV18
CASSPSQTGNTEAFF
TGTGCCAGCTCACCATCACAGACAGGGAACACTGAAGCTTTCTTT
>-|-|TRBJ1-4|TRBV28
CASSSPRTGLGEKLFF
TGTGCCAGCAGTTCCCCGCGGACGGGCCTGGGGGAAAAACTGTTTTTT
>-|-|TRBJ2-7|TRBV2
CASSGGTYAYEQYF
TGTGCCAGCAGTGGCGGGACCTACGCCTACGAGCAGTACTTC
>-|TRBD1|TRBJ2-5|TRBV5-1
CASSLRTGGSETQYF
TGCGCCAGCAGCTTAAGGACAGGGGGCTCGGAGACCCAGTACTTC
>-|-|TRBJ2-5|TRBV5-1
CASSKGVETQYF
TGCGCCAGCAGCAAGGGTGTAGAGACCCAGTACTTC
>-|TRBD1|TRBJ2-1|TRBV7-3
CASSLDEGAPPYNEQFF
TGTGCCAGCAGCTTAGATGAGGGGGCTCCCCCCTACAATGAGCAGTTCTTC
>-|-|TRBJ2-1|TRBV19
CASSIGSSNEQFF
TGTGCCAGTAGTATTGGCAGCTCAAATGAGCAGTTCTTC
>-|-|TRBJ2-1|TRBV10-3
CAISDPKGEGPYNEQFF
TGTGCCATCAGTGACCCGAAGGGGGAGGGCCCTTACAATGAGCAGTTCTTC
>-|-|TRBJ1-2|TRBV30
CAWSVSRPGGYTF
TGTGCCTGGAGTGTTTCCCGGCCGGGGGGCTACACCTTC
>-|TRBD1|TRBJ1-2|TRBV4-2
CASSPTGDTYGYTF
TGTGCCAGCAGCCCGACAGGGGACACCTATGGCTACACCTTC
>-|TRBD1|TRBJ2-5|TRBV7-8
CASSLSPGQGGKETQYF
TGTGCCAGCAGCTTAAGCCCGGGACAGGGTGGGAAGGAGACCCAGTACTTC
>-|TRBD2|TRBJ2-5|TRBV6-1
CASRTGGGETQYF
TGTGCCAGCAGGACGGGGGGGGGAGAGACCCAGTACTTC
>once|-|TRBJ2-1|TRBV5-1
CAGMDGASSYNEQFF
TGCGCCGGCATGGACGGGGCAAGCTCCTACAATGAGCAGTTCTTC
>-|-|TRBJ2-3|TRBV6-5
CASSVIRADTQYF
TGTGCCAGCAGTGTAATCAGGGCAGATACGCAGTATTTT
>-|-|TRBJ2-7|TRBV7-2
CASSLAPALTYEQYF
TGTGCCAGCAGCTTAGCCCCGGCCCTGACCTACGAGCAGTACTTC
>-|-|TRBJ2-5|TRBV11-2
CASSLNRETQYF
TGTGCCAGCAGCTTAAACCGGGAGACCCAGTACTTC
>few|-|TRBJ2-2|TRBV12-5
CASAGGPNTGELFF
TGTGCTAGTGCGGGGGGCCCGAACACCGGGGAGCTGTTTTTT
>-|TRBD2|TRBJ2-5|TRBV11-2
CASSRGRARETQYF
TGCGCCAGCAGCCGCGGGAGGGCGAGGGAGACCCAGTACTTC
>-|TRBD1|TRBJ2-7|TRBV7-2
CASSLAWGQYYEQYF
TGTGCCAGCAGCTTAGCGTGGGGACAGTACTACGAGCAGTACTTC
>-|-|TRBJ2-1|TRBV30
CAWSGTSEREQFF
TGTGCCTGGAGTGGAACCAGTGAGAGGGAGCAGTTCTTC
>-|TRBD1|TRBJ1-5|TRBV6-5
CASSGDRVQPQHF
TGTGCCAGCAGTGGGGACAGGGTTCAGCCCCAGCATTTT
>once|-|TRBJ2-1|TRBV5-1
CASTREGAYNEQFF
TGCGCCAGCACCCGCGAAGGGGCCTACAATGAGCAGTTCTTC
>-|TRBD1|TRBJ1-4|TRBV19
CASNPKQGAREKLFF
TGTGCCAGTAACCCCAAACAGGGGGCGCGGGAAAAACTGTTTTTT
>-|-|TRBJ1-5|TRBV9
CASSVAFKGPGQPQHF
TGTGCCAGCAGCGTAGCTTTTAAGGGGCCAGGACAGCCCCAGCATTTT
>-|-|TRBJ2-3|TRBV7-2
CASSLARGTDTQYF
TGTGCCAGCAGCTTAGCCCGCGGGACAGATACGCAGTATTTT
>-|-|TRBJ2-5|TRBV7-9
CASSPPPFSLGYQETQYF
TGTGCCAGCAGCCCACCACCCTTTAGCTTAGGGTACCAAGAGACCCAGTACTTC
>-|-|TRBJ1-1|TRBV15
CATSRGQVNTEAFF
TGTGCCACCAGCAGGGGACAAGTGAACACTGAAGCTTTCTTT